The 25 T cell receptor beta chains listed next were all sequenced from one sample in a study of T cell responses to AZD1222 COVID-19 vaccine. TCRdb's copy holds only in-frame clones and misses some; the assay was immunoSEQ multiplex PCR. The table records 150,000 to 200,000 clones, around nine tenths of them present only once. The source was peripheral blood, collected on day 0 of AZD1222 vaccination. These receptors came from an adult in good health.

This clone was counted a single time. The chain recombines TRBV6-4 with TRBJ2-3; D is perhaps TRBD1 (6 bases). V was pared by 3 bases and J by 3 bases, with 13 bases between. CDR1 and CDR2 (germline): MRHNA, SNTAGT. The CDR3 covers 15 residues. The CDR3 loop reads CASSEKGEGTDTQYF. The CDR3 DNA sequence: TGTGCCAGCAGTGAAAAGGGGGAAGGAACAGATACGCAGTATTTT.

The V and J genes are TRBV27 and TRBJ1-2; D gene uncertain. Looked up from germline, CDR1 is MNHEY and CDR2 is SMNVEV (reference sequence). CDR3 length: 13 amino acids. The V end was cut by 5 bases, the J end by 4 bases, with 11 bases between. CDR3 loop: CASSLNRRYGYTF. CDR3 coding DNA: TGTGCCAGCAGTCTAAACAGACGCTATGGCTACACCTTC.

The chain employs TRBV10-3 and TRBJ1-4; the D is unclear. The CDR3 has 13 residues. From germline, CDR1 is ENHRY and CDR2 SYGVKD. V lost 4 bases and J lost 7, with 10 bases in between. CDR3 DNA: TGTGCCATCAGTGCGGGGTCCAGTGAAAAACTGTTTTTT. Translation gives CAISAGSSEKLFF.

The V gene is TRBV3-1 (or the pseudogene TRBV3-2), the J gene TRBJ1-1; D is unclear. V was trimmed by 0 bases and J by 3 bases, leaving 8 bases between them. The CDR3 loop spans 14 amino acids. CDR1 LGHDT and CDR2 YNNKEL come from the germline V gene (reference sequence). CDR3 amino acids: CASSQDSRDTEAFF. The CDR3 coding sequence is TGTGCCAGCAGCCAAGATTCGAGGGACACTGAAGCTTTCTTT.

This chain uses TRBV7-2 with TRBJ1-6, with 8 nucleotides matching TRBD1. Unmatched junction bases numbered 5, after V lost 6 bases and J lost 7 bases. Germline CDR1 and CDR2: SGHTA and FQGNSA. This CDR3 has 14 amino acids. Here the CDR3 DNA reads TGTGCCAGCAGGACCGGGACAGGCAATTCACCCCTCCACTTT. Encoded protein: CASRTGTGNSPLHF.

The chain recombines TRBV7-2 with TRBJ2-2; D is perhaps TRBD2 (6 bases). Germline V lookup: CDR1 SGHTA, CDR2 FQGNSA. The CDR3 runs to 14 residues. Trimming removed 5 bases from V and 4 bases from J, with 11 bases in between. CDR3 sequence reads: CASSNRGGTGELFF. The DNA of the CDR3 is TGTGCCAGCAGCAATCGGGGAGGCACCGGGGAGCTGTTTTTT.

The chain carries TRBV19 and TRBJ1-2; 7 nucleotides line up with TRBD1. Germline assignment: CDR1 LNHDA and CDR2 SQIVND (reference sequence). With 6 bases clipped from V and 4 bases from J, the junction kept 20 bases outside the gene matches. The CDR3 runs 18 residues. The CDR3: CASSQWGDWDRSIYGYTF. Here the CDR3 DNA reads TGTGCCAGTAGCCAGTGGGGGGATTGGGACAGATCAATCTATGGCTACACCTTC.

The V gene is TRBV28, the J gene TRBJ1-2, with no clear D. Trimming removed 6 bases at V and 0 bases at J, with 8 bases between. This CDR3 has 13 residues. Germline CDR1 reads MDHEN; CDR2 reads SYDVKM. The CDR3: CASRLTPNYGYTF. The CDR3 nucleotides are TGTGCCAGCAGGCTCACTCCTAACTATGGCTACACCTTC.

This chain joins TRBV5-6 and TRBJ2-4; D may correspond to TRBD1 or TRBD2 (5 bases each). Between the trimmed V and J ends, which lost 4 bases and 6 bases, there was a span of 8 bases. The CDR3 covers 12 residues. The germline CDR1 and CDR2 sequences are SGHDT and YYEEEE. CDR3 sequence reads: CASSPGTNIQYF. As DNA, the CDR3 is TGTGCCAGCAGCCCGGGGACAAACATTCAGTACTTC.

In DNA, the CDR3 is TGTGCCAGCAGCTTAGTTTGGGCAGGTGGGGACTACGAGCAGTACTTC. The encoded protein is CASSLVWAGGDYEQYF. The rearrangement links TRBV13 to TRBJ2-7; D not certain. The CDR3 spans 16 residues. The V gene's germline CDR1 is PRHDT and CDR2 FYEKMQ (reference sequence). The V gene lost 1 base and the J gene lost 3 bases, with 16 bases spanning the gap.

This chain uses TRBV5-6 with TRBJ2-5; 13 bases map to TRBD2. Germline trimming cut 4 bases from V and 2 bases from J; bases unmatched to any gene: 5. The V gene's germline CDR1 is SGHDT and CDR2 YYEEEE. This CDR3 comprises 16 residues. The CDR3 here is CASSLGTSGVQETQYF. The CDR3 nucleotides are TGTGCCAGCAGCCTGGGGACTAGCGGGGTGCAAGAGACCCAGTACTTC.

The rearrangement links TRBV18 to TRBJ2-5, with TRBD2 identical over 15 bases. This CDR3 is built from 18 residues. Trimming took 4 bases from V and 2 from J; bases not matched to a gene: 8. The germline gives CDR1 KGHSH, CDR2 LQKENI. The CDR3 is CASSLPGLAGGHQETQYF. The DNA of the CDR3 is TGTGCCAGCTCACTCCCGGGACTAGCGGGGGGTCATCAAGAGACCCAGTACTTC.

V and J are TRBV11-2 and TRBJ2-7; D is undetermined. The ends were cut back, 5 bases at V and 4 bases at J, with 6 bases in the middle. Germline CDR1 SGHAT, CDR2 FQNNGV. CDR3 length: 11 amino acids. This chain's CDR3 is CASSDLYEQYF. The CDR3 bases are TGTGCCAGCAGCGACCTATACGAGCAGTACTTC.

J is TRBJ1-2 and V is TRBV4-1, with TRBD1 identical over 9 bases. The J segment lost 8 bases and the V segment lost 7 bases, leaving 20 bases of the junction unmatched. Germline lookup yields CDR1 MGHRA and CDR2 YSYEKL. This CDR3 comprises 17 residues. This CDR3 is CASKHTLGTGKDGGYTF. The CDR3 region has the DNA TGCGCCAGCAAACATACTCTCGGGACAGGGAAAGATGGCGGCTACACCTTC.

The chain carries TRBV18 and TRBJ2-2; D is uncertain. The germline CDR1 and CDR2 sequences are KGHSH and LQKENI. The V end was cut by 5 bases, the J end by 3 bases, with 7 bases between. The CDR3 covers 13 residues. CDR3 sequence: CASSGAYTGELFF. In DNA, the CDR3 is TGTGCCAGCTCAGGCGCTTACACCGGGGAGCTGTTTTTT.

This rearrangement joins TRBV6-1 to TRBJ2-5, with 13 bases that match TRBD2. CDR1 and CDR2 from the germline V gene are MNHNS and SASEGT. The CDR3 loop spans 17 amino acids. Trimming cost V 4 bases and J 0 bases; bases outside gene matches: 5. CDR3 sequence (DNA): TGTGCCAGCAGTGCACTAGCGGGGGGGCTGTACCAAGAGACCCAGTACTTC. As protein: CASSALAGGLYQETQYF.

This chain joins TRBV24-1 and TRBJ2-1; D tentatively fits TRBD1 or TRBD2 (7 bases each). Trimming removed 3 bases at V and 5 bases at J, with 16 bases between. Germline assignment: CDR1 KGHDR and CDR2 SFDVKD. The CDR3 length is 16 residues. CDR3 loop: CATSDPGAGGDNEQFF. As DNA, the CDR3 is TGTGCCACCAGTGATCCTGGGGCAGGGGGGGACAATGAGCAGTTCTTC.

The chain uses TRBV2 and TRBJ1-2; D is ambiguous. CDR3 size: 13 residues. Germline V gives CDR1 SNHLY, CDR2 FYNNEI. Trimming shortened V by 4 bases and J by 4 bases, and 10 bases separated the two germline ends. The CDR3 sequence is CASSVWEIYGYTF. The CDR3 DNA is TGTGCCAGCAGTGTCTGGGAGATCTATGGCTACACCTTC.

The rearrangement joins TRBV5-1 to TRBJ2-1; 15 bases match TRBD2. This CDR3 comprises 15 residues. CDR1 and CDR2 from the germline V gene are SGHRS and YFSETQ. The V segment lost 4 bases and the J segment 9 bases; nucleotides outside the gene matches: 5. The CDR3: CASSGTSGGQGEQFF. As DNA, the CDR3 is TGCGCCAGCAGCGGGACTAGCGGGGGGCAAGGTGAGCAGTTCTTC.

This clone appeared once. V usage is TRBV4-1 and J usage is TRBJ1-2, with TRBD1 identical over 8 bases. The length of the CDR3 is 13 residues. Germline CDR1 and CDR2: MGHRA and YSYEKL. Trimming removed 2 bases from V and 6 bases from J; junction bases left unmatched: 2. CDR3 sequence: CASSQSGGDGYTF. CDR3 coding DNA: TGCGCCAGCAGCCAATCAGGGGGCGATGGCTACACCTTC.

V gene TRBV5-4 combines with J gene TRBJ2-7; possible D gene TRBD2, 6 bases. CDR3 size: 16 residues. Trimming shortened V by 0 bases and J by 1 base, and 14 bases separated the two germline ends. CDR1 is SGHNT and CDR2 is YYREEE in the germline V gene (reference sequence). This CDR3 reads CASSLGGGAQSYEQYF. CDR3 coding DNA: TGTGCCAGCAGCTTGGGAGGCGGGGCCCAATCCTACGAGCAGTACTTC.

This rearrangement joins TRBV2 to TRBJ2-3; 10 bases align to TRBD1. V dropped 9 bases and J dropped 6; count of bases not matched to a gene: 6. CDR3 size: 13 residues. CDR1 and CDR2 from the germline V gene are SNHLY and FYNNEI. The CDR3 DNA follows: TGTGCCAGTAAGACAGGGGGCTTTGATACGCAGTATTTT. This gives the protein CASKTGGFDTQYF.

This chain links TRBV11-2 with TRBJ1-4; D call uncertain. The ends were cut back, 1 base at V and 0 bases at J, with 9 bases in the middle. Germline CDR1 SGHAT, CDR2 FQNNGV. This CDR3 contains 16 residues. The CDR3: CASSLGPAATNEKLFF. The CDR3 region has the DNA TGTGCCAGCAGCTTAGGACCGGCAGCAACTAATGAAAAACTGTTTTTT.

The rearrangement uses TRBV7-9 and TRBJ1-4, with D perhaps TRBD1 (6 bases). CDR3 length: 15 residues. Trimming removed 1 base from V and 4 bases from J, with 10 bases in between. The germline gives CDR1 SEHNR, CDR2 FQNEAQ (reference sequence). CDR3 residues: CASSLGDNRNEKLFF. CDR3 DNA: TGTGCCAGCAGCTTAGGGGACAACCGTAATGAAAAACTGTTTTTT.

This clone was recorded once. The chain carries TRBV28 and TRBJ1-2; TRBD1 is a possible D gene (5 bases). The CDR3 is 14 residues long. The ends were cut back, 1 base at V and 3 bases at J, with 9 bases in the middle. From germline, CDR1 is MDHEN and CDR2 SYDVKM. This CDR3 is CASSLYSGYYGYTF. Here the CDR3 DNA reads TGTGCCAGCAGTTTATACTCAGGGTACTATGGCTACACCTTC.